Each of the 3 T cell receptor beta chains below was sequenced from the same sample in a study of shared clonotypes between healthy human individuals. Here immunoSEQ multiplex PCR was the method, and the copy in TCRdb shows in-frame clones only, minus some. The repertoire holds some 630,000 clones, around 72% seen once, with 1.8% in the top ten. The sequencing input was memory CD4+ T cells sorted from blood. Subset noted: CD45RA-negative fraction. Receptors originate from a young woman in good health.

V gene TRBV5-5 combines with J gene TRBJ1-2, with D perhaps TRBD1 (5 bases). V lost 0 bases and J 10 bases, leaving 13 bases between the germline ends. The CDR3 runs to 13 residues. Germline CDR1 SGHKS, CDR2 YYEKEE (reference sequence). The CDR3 region has the DNA TGTGCCAGCAGCTTGGCGGGGCAGGCAGACTACACCTTC. It is translated as CASSLAGQADYTF. The full variable domain, with the rest looked up from reference TRBV5-5 and TRBJ1-2, is DAGVTQSPTHLIKTRGQQVTLRCSPISGHKSVSWYQQVLGQGPQFIFQYYEKEERGRGNFPDRFSARQFPNYSSELNVNALLLGDSALYLCASSLAGQADYTFGSGTRLTVV.

The chain uses TRBV28 and TRBJ1-2; perhaps TRBD1 as D (5 bases). The V gene's germline CDR1 is MDHEN and CDR2 SYDVKM. The ends were cut back, 6 bases at V and 2 bases at J, with 10 bases in the middle. The CDR3 extends over 13 amino acids. The CDR3 here is CASRGVANYGYTF. The CDR3 DNA follows: TGTGCCAGCAGAGGGGTGGCGAACTATGGCTACACCTTC.

The chain links TRBV28 to TRBJ1-5; 9 bases map to TRBD1. V lost 3 bases, J lost 9 bases, and 9 bases stayed unmatched. This CDR3 region has 15 residues. Germline CDR1 and CDR2: MDHEN and SYDVKM. The CDR3 DNA follows: TGTGCCAGCAGTTTCGGACAGGGGCCCGTTGCGCCCCAGCATTTT. This translates into CASSFGQGPVAPQHF.